These 22 T cell receptor beta chains share one sample of origin, sequenced in a study of spatial heterogeneity in lung cancer. No cognate antigen is known for these TCRs. Regarding time point: sample taken at primary tumor resection. TCRdb analysed the 5' RACE reads with MiXCR anew, one entry per CDR3 protein. This table has about 20,000 distinct CDR3 sequences, over 7% appearing once. Whole-study results and caveats: Expanded intratumoral alpha and beta TCR counts tracked tumor mutation counts.

The specimen was lung tumor tissue, collected at surgery. The receptors were sampled from a female donor with early-stage non-small cell lung cancer.

This clonotype was recorded at least ten times. The chain employs TRBV29-1 and TRBJ1-2, with D possibly matching TRBD1 (5 bases). V was shortened by 3 bases and J by 4 bases, with 6 bases between the two germline ends. The length of the CDR3 is 11 residues. Germline CDR1 is SQVTM and CDR2 is ANQGSEA. CDR3 sequence reads: CSVETVYGYTF. CDR3 in DNA: TGCAGCGTTGAGACAGTCTATGGCTACACCTTC.

The sample holds a few counts of this clonotype. The chain employs TRBV6-4 and TRBJ1-5; D gene uncertain. Germline V lookup: CDR1 MRHNA, CDR2 SNTAGT. V gave up 11 bases and J gave up 9 bases, with 14 bases separating them. The CDR3 loop spans 11 amino acids. CDR3 amino acids: CAPRAISPQHF. The CDR3 bases are TGTGCCCCTCGGGCCATTTCGCCCCAGCATTTT.

This clonotype was seen repeatedly, ten times or more. This rearrangement joins TRBV9 to TRBJ2-2; 10 bases map to TRBD2. This CDR3 spans 14 amino acids. The germline gives CDR1 SGDLS, CDR2 YYNGEE. J gave up 7 bases and V 5 bases, and 5 bases lay outside the gene matches. The CDR3 coding sequence is TGTGCCAGCAGTCCGGGACTAGCGTTCGGGGAGCTGTTTTTT. Translated, it gives CASSPGLAFGELFF.

This clonotype has a handful of counts. The J gene is TRBJ1-6, the V gene TRBV30; D may be TRBD1 (5 bases). Germline V gene lookup returns CDR1 GTSNPN and CDR2 SVGIG (reference sequence). This CDR3 region has 13 residues. V lost 2 bases and J 7 bases, leaving 9 bases between the germline ends. CDR3 coding DNA: TGTGCCTGGAGTCTGACAGACAATTCACCCCTCCACTTT. It specifies CAWSLTDNSPLHF. Full variable domain (rest looked up from reference TRBV30 and TRBJ1-6): SQTIHQWPATLVQPVGSPLSLECTVEGTSNPNLYWYRQAAGRGLQLLFYSVGIGQISSEVPQNLSASRPQDRQFILSSKKLLLSDSGFYLCAWSLTDNSPLHFGNGTRLTVT.

In its sample, this clonotype was seen many times. J is TRBJ1-2 and V is TRBV20-1; weak D call: TRBD1 (6 bases). CDR3 length: 13 amino acids. The germline gives CDR1 DFQATT, CDR2 SNEGSKA (reference sequence). Trimming stripped 2 bases from V and 0 bases from J, with 7 bases between. The CDR3 nucleotides read TGCAGTGCTAGACGGACAGCTAACTATGGCTACACCTTC. Encoded protein: CSARRTANYGYTF.

There are a few counts of this clonotype. The rearrangement uses TRBV6-5 and TRBJ1-4; D is uncertain. Germline V gives CDR1 MNHEY, CDR2 SVGAGI. This CDR3 is built from 15 residues. The V gene lost 6 bases and the J gene lost 2 bases, with 13 bases spanning the gap. The CDR3 protein is CASRITGGTNEKLFF. Here the CDR3 DNA reads TGTGCCAGCAGAATCACGGGCGGTACTAATGAAAAACTGTTTTTT.

This clonotype was recorded many times. V is TRBV7-9 and J is TRBJ1-5, with 10 bases lining up with TRBD1. This CDR3 has 16 residues. Germline trimming cut 3 bases from V and 2 bases from J; bases unmatched to any gene: 4. Germline loops: CDR1 SEHNR, CDR2 FQNEAQ (reference sequence). DNA of the CDR3: TGTGCCAGCAGCTTCTCCGGGACAGGGGGCAATCAGCCCCAGCATTTT. This encodes CASSFSGTGGNQPQHF.

In this sample, this clonotype turned up many times. The chain employs TRBV2 and TRBJ1-5, with D tentatively TRBD1 (5 bases). V was clipped by 4 bases and J by 6 bases, with 16 bases between them. The CDR3 has 15 amino acids. Germline V gene data show CDR1 as SNHLY and CDR2 as FYNNEI. The CDR3 DNA is TGTGCCAGCAGTGGGGGGTCTGCGGGGAGTCAGCCCCAGCATTTT. Amino acid sequence: CASSGGSAGSQPQHF.

This clonotype was counted ten times or more. This chain joins TRBV14 and TRBJ1-6, with 8 bases matching TRBD1. After removal of 1 base from V and 8 bases from J, the junction contained 4 bases not matched to a gene. Germline V gene data show CDR1 as SGHDN and CDR2 as FVKESK. CDR3 size: 15 residues. CDR3 DNA: TGTGCCAGCAGCCAAGCACAGGGGGGTTATTCACCCCTCCACTTT. Translating gives CASSQAQGGYSPLHF. Together with reference TRBV14 and TRBJ1-6, the CDR3 gives the full variable domain: EAGVTQFPSHSVIEKGQTVTLRCDPISGHDNLYWYRRVMGKEIKFLLHFVKESKQDESGMPNNRFLAERTGGTYSTLKVQPAELEDSGVYFCASSQAQGGYSPLHFGNGTRLTVT.

At least ten counts were recorded for this clonotype. This chain uses TRBV5-1 with TRBJ1-4; no reliable D call. The CDR3 contains 14 residues. The germline V gene has CDR1 SGHRS and CDR2 YFSETQ. Deletions cut 3 bases from V and 4 bases from J, with 10 bases between. The CDR3 DNA sequence: TGCGCCAGCAGCTCTGGTCGCTTTAATGAAAAACTGTTTTTT. Translating it yields CASSSGRFNEKLFF.

This clonotype was found a few times. The CDR3 here is CSVGDRVSLYEQYF. The DNA for the CDR3 is TGCAGCGTTGGGGACAGGGTATCTCTCTACGAGCAGTACTTC. This chain joins TRBV29-1 and TRBJ2-7; 9 bases agree with TRBD1. The CDR3 totals 14 residues. V was pared by 4 bases and J by 3 bases, with 7 bases of the junction left unmatched. From germline, CDR1 is SQVTM and CDR2 ANQGSEA.

This clonotype was detected ten times or more. The chain uses TRBV4-2 and TRBJ1-1; D unresolved. This CDR3 has 15 residues. The V end lost 4 bases, the J end lost 4 bases, and 16 bases lay between the germline ends. Germline values: CDR1 LGHNA, CDR2 YNFKEQ. CDR3 sequence (DNA): TGTGCCAGCAGCCGGCCCGGCACCTCAAGCACTGAAGCTTTCTTT. Its translation: CASSRPGTSSTEAFF.

This clonotype has ten or more counts. The J gene is TRBJ1-6, the V gene TRBV2, with D unclear. Germline lookup yields CDR1 SNHLY and CDR2 FYNNEI. The CDR3 contains 11 residues. DNA of the CDR3: TGTGCAATACGCCGACCGTCCCCCCTCCACTTT. As protein: CAIRRPSPLHF.

This sequence joins TRBV12-3 or TRBV12-4 and TRBJ2-3, with TRBD2 identical over 7 bases. The CDR3 is made up of 16 amino acids. J was trimmed by 3 bases and V by 10 bases; bases with no gene match: 16. In DNA, the CDR3 is TGTGCCAACAGCCACCGGGGCGGGGGAATGACAGATACGCAGTATTTT. It yields the protein CANSHRGGGMTDTQYF.

This clonotype occurred many times. The CDR3 coding sequence is TGTGCCAGCAGCTTAAGTACCCCCTTAGCCACGTACAATGAGCAGTTCTTC. Translation: CASSLSTPLATYNEQFF. The rearrangement links TRBV11-2 to TRBJ2-1, with D unclear. V was trimmed by 2 bases and J by 4 bases, leaving 18 bases between them. The CDR3 is 17 amino acids. Per the germline V gene, CDR1 is SGHAT and CDR2 is FQNNGV.

The V gene is TRBV5-4, the J gene TRBJ2-1; 12 nucleotides match TRBD2. Per germline, CDR1 SGHNT and CDR2 YYREEE (reference sequence). V trimming: 5 bases; J trimming: 3 bases; junction bases outside the gene matches: 3. CDR3 length: 15 amino acids. The CDR3 sequence is CASRSTSGGYNEQFF. CDR3 bases: TGTGCCAGCAGGTCGACTAGCGGGGGCTACAATGAGCAGTTCTTC.

J is TRBJ2-1 and V is TRBV20-1, with TRBD2 identical over 16 bases. The CDR3 covers 19 residues. The germline V gene has CDR1 DFQATT and CDR2 SNEGSKA (reference sequence). With V trimmed by 5 bases and J by 0 bases, 10 bases remained unmatched. This CDR3 is CSAATPGLAGGVSYNEQFF. CDR3 bases: TGCAGTGCTGCCACCCCGGGACTAGCGGGGGGGGTCTCCTACAATGAGCAGTTCTTC.

This clonotype was observed at least ten times. This chain's CDR3 is CASSLGDSELAKNIQYF. As DNA, the CDR3 is TGTGCCAGCAGCTTGGGGGACAGCGAACTAGCCAAAAACATTCAGTACTTC. This rearrangement joins TRBV5-4 to TRBJ2-4; 7 nucleotides agree with TRBD1. The germline V gene encodes CDR1 SGHNT and CDR2 YYREEE (reference sequence). The ends lost 0 bases at V and 0 bases at J; junction bases unmatched: 6. This CDR3 is 17 amino acids long.

This clonotype was seen ten or more times. The chain combines TRBV7-2 with TRBJ2-7; 8 nucleotides line up with TRBD1. V was clipped by 5 bases and J by 4 bases; unmatched bases: 10. The CDR3 contains 15 residues. Germline-derived CDR1 and CDR2 are SGHTA and FQGNSA. This CDR3 reads CASSNAGQGGYEQYF. In DNA, the CDR3 is TGTGCCAGCAGCAACGCCGGACAGGGTGGGTACGAGCAGTACTTC.

This clonotype was seen a handful of times. The chain has TRBV6-1 and TRBJ1-4; D unresolved. The CDR3 runs 13 residues. Germline CDR1 MNHNS, CDR2 SASEGT. The germline V and J ends were trimmed by 4 bases and 4 bases, with 7 bases remaining between them. This chain's CDR3 is CASSVSINEKLFF. CDR3 in DNA: TGTGCCAGCAGTGTTTCCATTAATGAAAAACTGTTTTTT.

This rearrangement joins TRBV20-1 to TRBJ1-5; 8 nucleotides match TRBD1. The germline V gene has CDR1 DFQATT and CDR2 SNEGSKA (reference sequence). The V and J ends lost 1 base and 5 bases, in that order; junction bases with no gene match: 4. There are 14 residues in the CDR3. The CDR3 loop is CSARADREYQPQHF. CDR3 nucleotide sequence: TGCAGTGCTAGAGCGGACAGGGAGTATCAGCCCCAGCATTTT.

This clonotype was observed many times. The chain combines TRBV7-2 with TRBJ2-7; D assignment may be TRBD1 or TRBD2 (5 bases each). The CDR3 sequence is 16 residues long. CDR1 and CDR2 from the germline V gene are SGHTA and FQGNSA. V lost 1 base, J lost 0 bases, and 13 bases lay in between. The CDR3 DNA is TGTGCCAGCAGCTTAGTGTGGGCAGGGAGCTCCTACGAGCAGTACTTC. Its translation: CASSLVWAGSSYEQYF.